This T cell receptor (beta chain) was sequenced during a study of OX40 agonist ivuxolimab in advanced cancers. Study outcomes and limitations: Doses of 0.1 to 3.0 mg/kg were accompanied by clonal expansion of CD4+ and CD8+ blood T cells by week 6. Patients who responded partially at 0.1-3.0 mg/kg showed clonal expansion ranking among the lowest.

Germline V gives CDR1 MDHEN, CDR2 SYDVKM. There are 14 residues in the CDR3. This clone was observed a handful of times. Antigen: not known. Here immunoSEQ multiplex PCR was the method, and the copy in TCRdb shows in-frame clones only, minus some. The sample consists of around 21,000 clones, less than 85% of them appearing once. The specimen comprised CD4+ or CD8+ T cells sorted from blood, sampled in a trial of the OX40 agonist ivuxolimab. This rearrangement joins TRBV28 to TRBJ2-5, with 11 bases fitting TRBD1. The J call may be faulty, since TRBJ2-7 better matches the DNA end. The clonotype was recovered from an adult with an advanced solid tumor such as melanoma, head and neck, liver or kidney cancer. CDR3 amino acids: CATLSGQGAYEQYF. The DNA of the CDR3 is TGTGCCACCTTGTCTGGACAGGGGGCTTACGAGCAGTACTTC.